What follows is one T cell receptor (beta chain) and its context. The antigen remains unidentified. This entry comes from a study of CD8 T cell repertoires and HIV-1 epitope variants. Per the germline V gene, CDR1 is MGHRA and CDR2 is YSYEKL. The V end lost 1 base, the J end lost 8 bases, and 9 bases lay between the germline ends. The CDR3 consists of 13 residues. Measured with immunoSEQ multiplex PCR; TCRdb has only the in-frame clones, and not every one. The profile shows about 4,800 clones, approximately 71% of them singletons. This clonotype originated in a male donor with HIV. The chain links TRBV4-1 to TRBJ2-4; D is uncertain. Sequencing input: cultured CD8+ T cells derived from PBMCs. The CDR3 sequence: CASSQGVSDIQYF. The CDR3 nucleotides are TGCGCCAGCAGCCAAGGGGTGTCGGACATTCAGTACTTC.